This T cell receptor beta chain comes out of a study of CD8 T cells in Susac syndrome. As for this clonotype: Its antigen remains unidentified.

Study outcomes and limitations: The CD4+ T cell repertoires, which came from Susac syndrome patients, showed no sign of clonal expansion.

Reverse transcription used about 0.5 to 1 ug RNA and random hexamers. Multiplex PCR with immunoSEQ amplified the TCR beta CDR3 across 54 Vbeta and 13 Jbeta. TCRdb reprocessed the immunoSEQ multiplex PCR reads with MiXCR, giving one entry per CDR3 protein. The sample includes about 150,000 distinct CDR3 sequences, roughly 96% of them seen just once. Germline-derived CDR1 and CDR2 are SGHRS and YFSETQ. The CDR3 loop spans 15 amino acids. V shed 4 bases, J shed 2 bases, and the junction held 8 bases outside the gene matches. This chain links TRBV5-1 with TRBJ2-7; 8 positions match TRBD1. The origin of this receptor is a human donor with Susac syndrome. Sequencing was performed on CD4+ T cells from PBMCs. The CDR3 DNA sequence: TGCGCCAGCAGCACCGGCCCACAGGGGGCCTACGAGCAGTACTTC. Translated, it gives CASSTGPQGAYEQYF. The full variable domain, with the rest looked up from reference TRBV5-1 and TRBJ2-7, is KAGVTQTPRYLIKTRGQQVTLSCSPISGHRSVSWYQQTPGQGLQFLFEYFSETQRNKGNFPGRFSGRQFSNSRSEMNVSTLELGDSALYLCASSTGPQGAYEQYFGPGTRLTVT.